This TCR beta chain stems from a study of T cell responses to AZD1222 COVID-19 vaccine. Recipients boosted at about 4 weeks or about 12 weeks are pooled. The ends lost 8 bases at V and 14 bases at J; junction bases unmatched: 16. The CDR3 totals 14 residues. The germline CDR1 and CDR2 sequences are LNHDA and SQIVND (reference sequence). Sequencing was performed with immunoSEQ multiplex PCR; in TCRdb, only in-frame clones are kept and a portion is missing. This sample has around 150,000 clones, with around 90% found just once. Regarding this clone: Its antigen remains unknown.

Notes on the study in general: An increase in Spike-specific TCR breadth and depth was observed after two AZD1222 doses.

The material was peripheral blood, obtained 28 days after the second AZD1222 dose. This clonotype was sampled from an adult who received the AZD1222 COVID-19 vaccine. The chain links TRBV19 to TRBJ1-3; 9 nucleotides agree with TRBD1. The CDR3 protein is CASDSPGQGDHVYF. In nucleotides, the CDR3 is TGTGCCAGTGACTCTCCGGGACAGGGAGACCATGTATATTTT.